The TCR beta chain under discussion was sequenced for a study of T cell responses to AZD1222 COVID-19 vaccine. Study results and caveats: Spike-specific TCR breadth and depth rose after two AZD1222 doses.

Profiled with immunoSEQ multiplex PCR; TCRdb holds only in-frame clones, not every one. The data hold 85,000 to 95,000 clones, with around 90% observed a single time. This clone was found once. Its antigen remains unidentified. The receptor's source is an adult in good health. This specimen consisted of peripheral blood, obtained on day 0 of AZD1222 vaccination.

The CDR3 spells CASMGFEGTDTQYF. For the CDR3, the DNA is TGTGCCAGCATGGGTTTTGAGGGCACAGATACGCAGTATTTT. V is TRBV2 and J is TRBJ2-3; D gene ambiguous. This CDR3 has 14 residues. Germline CDR1 SNHLY, CDR2 FYNNEI. The germline V and J ends were trimmed by 7 bases and 1 base, with 12 bases remaining between them.